Below, 27 T cell receptor beta chains from the same sample are listed, as sequenced in a study of cytomegalovirus exposure and HLA in healthy donors. 60 Vbeta and 13 Jbeta primers were used in PCR. The method was immunoSEQ multiplex PCR; TCRdb's version includes in-frame clones alone and lacks a portion of them. In the table there are some 170,000 clones, 75% to 90% of which are singletons. Sample: PBMCs. Source of these receptors: a man in his thirties or forties in good health and CMV-seronegative.

This clone was counted a single time. The V call is TRBV7-3, the J call TRBJ2-1, with D perhaps matching TRBD1 (6 bases). V was cut by 4 bases and J by 9 bases, with 10 bases left in between. Germline V CDR1 and CDR2: SGHTA, FQGTGA. CDR3 length equals 12 residues. The CDR3 loop reads CASSSRGGEQFF. As DNA, the CDR3 is TGTGCCAGCAGCTCCAGGGGCGGTGAGCAGTTCTTC.

The chain carries TRBV6-5 and TRBJ1-3; D gene ambiguous. Germline V lookup: CDR1 MNHEY, CDR2 SVGAGI. This CDR3 region has 13 residues. V shed 6 bases and J shed 0 bases, with 6 bases lying between them. Here the CDR3 DNA reads TGTGCCAGCAGCGAACTCTCTGGAAACACCATATATTTT. This sequence encodes CASSELSGNTIYF.

V usage is TRBV13 and J usage is TRBJ1-1; D is undetermined. The V and J ends lost 5 bases and 4 bases respectively, with 5 bases between them. CDR1 and CDR2 from the germline V gene are PRHDT and FYEKMQ (reference sequence). The CDR3 runs to 11 residues. The CDR3 region has the DNA TGTGCCAGCAGCCTCTCCACTGAAGCTTTCTTT. Translating it yields CASSLSTEAFF.

The genes are TRBV13 and TRBJ2-3; maybe TRBD1 (5 bases). The CDR3 consists of 16 residues. Trimming cost V 1 base and J 0 bases, with 11 bases left between them. CDR1 is PRHDT, CDR2 FYEKMQ, per germline (reference sequence). The CDR3, as DNA: TGTGCCAGCAGCTTAGCCCAGGGAATAAGCACAGATACGCAGTATTTT. It is translated as CASSLAQGISTDTQYF.

The V call is TRBV5-1, the J call TRBJ2-7; tentatively, D is TRBD1 (6 bases). V gave up 3 bases and J gave up 2 bases, with 15 bases separating them. Per the germline V gene, CDR1 is SGHRS and CDR2 is YFSETQ. CDR3 size: 15 residues. The CDR3 loop is CASSSLGAVTYEQYF. The CDR3, as DNA: TGCGCCAGCAGCTCCCTGGGGGCCGTTACCTACGAGCAGTACTTC.

The chain combines TRBV7-9 with TRBJ2-5; 7 bases are a match to TRBD1. The DNA end lines up better with TRBJ2-7; the J call may be wrong. This CDR3 comprises 12 residues. Germline assignment: CDR1 SEHNR and CDR2 FQNEAQ (reference sequence). CDR3 region: CASSARGYEQYF. Written as DNA, the CDR3 is TGTGCCAGCAGCGCCAGGGGGTACGAGCAGTACTTC.

The chain joins TRBV6-5 to TRBJ1-5; 7 bases agree with TRBD1. Germline V lookup: CDR1 MNHEY, CDR2 SVGAGI. With V trimmed by 9 bases and J by 6 bases, 5 bases remained unmatched. This CDR3 is built from 12 residues. The CDR3 spells CASDREGQPQHF. In nucleotides, the CDR3 is TGTGCCAGTGACAGGGAAGGTCAGCCCCAGCATTTT.

The rearrangement uses TRBV30 and TRBJ1-4; 8 nucleotides match TRBD1. The junction had 3 bases not matched to a gene; V was cut back by 4 bases and J by 2 bases. The CDR3 has 14 amino acids. CDR1 is GTSNPN and CDR2 is SVGIG in the germline V gene (reference sequence). The CDR3 DNA sequence: TGTGCCTGGACTCAGGGGGCCACTAATGAAAAACTGTTTTTT. This encodes CAWTQGATNEKLFF.

The chain is built from TRBV5-1 and TRBJ2-3; 8 bases line up with TRBD2. The CDR3 totals 15 residues. Germline-derived CDR1 and CDR2 are SGHRS and YFSETQ. Losses at the gene ends were 1 base for V and 2 bases for J; bases not matched to a gene: 3. The CDR3 sequence: CASSLRTSNTDTQYF. The CDR3 region has the DNA TGCGCCAGCAGCTTGCGGACTAGCAACACAGATACGCAGTATTTT.

This clone was recorded only once. Here the CDR3 DNA reads TGTGCCAGCAGCTTCAGGCCTAATGCAGGATCCTACAATGAGCAGTTCTTC. It codes for CASSFRPNAGSYNEQFF. J is TRBJ2-1 and V is TRBV11-2; D unresolved. V was trimmed by 3 bases and J by 1 base, leaving 16 bases between them. The CDR3 loop spans 17 amino acids. Germline CDR1 is SGHAT and CDR2 is FQNNGV.

The chain recombines TRBV7-5 with TRBJ1-1; TRBD1 is the table's D call, not checked against the DNA. TRBV7-5 is assigned pseudogene status. This CDR3 spans 15 amino acids. The CDR3 region has the DNA TGTGTCAGAAACGCCCCCCAGGGTTGGAACACTGAAGCTTTCTTT. Translated, it gives CVRNAPQGWNTEAFF.

The chain carries TRBV2 and TRBJ1-1; weak D call: TRBD1 (5 bases). The germline gives CDR1 SNHLY, CDR2 FYNNEI. The CDR3 is 14 residues long. Trimming shortened V by 4 bases and J by 3 bases, and 12 bases separated the two germline ends. Here the CDR3 DNA reads TGTGCCAGCAGTGGATGGGGCGCATACACTGAAGCTTTCTTT. Amino acids: CASSGWGAYTEAFF.

The gene calls are TRBV7-2 and TRBJ1-2, with a tentative D call TRBD1 (6 bases). Trimming pared 5 bases from V and 4 bases from J, leaving 11 bases between. There are 13 residues in the CDR3. Germline-derived CDR1 and CDR2 are SGHTA and FQGNSA. The CDR3 sequence is CASSLRDTYGYTF. The CDR3 DNA reads TGTGCCAGCAGCCTTCGGGACACCTATGGCTACACCTTC.

This chain joins TRBV28 and TRBJ2-3, with 13 bases matching TRBD2. The germline V gene has CDR1 MDHEN and CDR2 SYDVKM. The V and J ends lost 6 bases and 1 base, in that order; junction bases with no gene match: 1. The CDR3 sequence is 15 residues long. The CDR3 DNA is TGTGCCAGCAGGGGGACTAGCGGGGGCACAGATACGCAGTATTTT. Translating it yields CASRGTSGGTDTQYF.

The chain links TRBV10-3 to TRBJ2-2, with 8 bases identical to TRBD2. There are 15 residues in the CDR3. Per the germline V gene, CDR1 is ENHRY and CDR2 is SYGVKD. Germline trimming cut 6 bases from V and 7 bases from J; bases unmatched to any gene: 10. CDR3: CAIRGREGDSGELFF. The CDR3 DNA reads as TGTGCCATCAGGGGCCGGGAGGGAGACAGCGGGGAGCTGTTTTTT.

The V call is TRBV19, the J call TRBJ1-2; TRBD1 agrees at 7 bases. CDR1 is LNHDA, CDR2 SQIVND, per germline (reference sequence). The V segment lost 8 bases and the J segment 0 bases; nucleotides outside the gene matches: 3. The CDR3 covers 13 residues. This chain's CDR3 is CASEDRPNYGYTF. DNA of the CDR3: TGTGCCAGTGAGGACAGGCCTAACTATGGCTACACCTTC.

The chain carries TRBV9 and TRBJ2-1, with TRBD2 identical over 13 bases. The CDR3 totals 15 residues. Germline values: CDR1 SGDLS, CDR2 YYNGEE. V was pared by 4 bases and J by 8 bases, with 6 bases of the junction left unmatched. The CDR3 coding sequence is TGTGCCAGCAGCCGACTAGCGGGAGGATTAGATGAGCAGTTCTTC. It specifies CASSRLAGGLDEQFF.

The chain has TRBV4-1 and TRBJ2-7, with a weak D call TRBD2 (5 bases). Trimming took off 0 bases at V and 12 bases at J, with 15 bases between the two ends. Per germline, CDR1 MGHRA and CDR2 YSYEKL. CDR3 length: 13 residues. CDR3: CASSQDVGASLYF. For the CDR3, the DNA is TGCGCCAGCAGCCAAGATGTTGGAGCTAGCCTGTACTTC.

V gene TRBV18 combines with J gene TRBJ2-7, with D maybe TRBD1 (6 bases). Germline V CDR1 and CDR2: KGHSH, LQKENI. V lost 4 bases and J 5 bases, leaving 12 bases between the germline ends. The CDR3 is 13 residues long. The CDR3 is CASSLQGRDEQYF. As DNA, the CDR3 is TGTGCCAGCTCACTACAGGGTCGCGACGAGCAGTACTTC. Filled out from reference TRBV18 and TRBJ2-7, the complete variable domain reads NAGVMQNPRHLVRRRGQEARLRCSPMKGHSHVYWYRQLPEEGLKFMVYLQKENIIDESGMPKERFSAEFPKEGPSILRIQQVVRGDSAAYFCASSLQGRDEQYFGPGTRLTVT.

This clone has just a few counts. V usage is TRBV19 and J usage is TRBJ2-1, with TRBD2 matching over 8 bases. J gave up 6 bases and V 2 bases, and 18 bases lay outside the gene matches. The CDR3 totals 19 residues. The germline V gene encodes CDR1 LNHDA and CDR2 SQIVND (reference sequence). The CDR3 is CASSIPYRRREAHSNEQFF. DNA of the CDR3: TGTGCCAGTAGTATACCCTACCGGAGGCGGGAGGCCCACTCCAATGAGCAGTTCTTC.

This chain uses TRBV5-5 with TRBJ1-6; D perhaps matches TRBD1 (6 bases). The V end was cut by 2 bases, the J end by 6 bases, with 12 bases between. This CDR3 spans 15 amino acids. CDR1 and CDR2 from the germline V gene are SGHKS and YYEKEE (reference sequence). Here the CDR3 reads CASSFLGQPNSPLHF. DNA of the CDR3: TGTGCCAGCAGCTTCCTCGGACAGCCTAATTCACCCCTCCACTTT.

The chain has TRBV5-1 and TRBJ1-3, with D possibly being TRBD1 (6 bases). V lost 4 bases and J 3 bases, leaving 11 bases between the germline ends. The length of the CDR3 is 14 residues. Germline loops: CDR1 SGHRS, CDR2 YFSETQ. The CDR3 nucleotides read TGCGCCAGCAGCCTAACAGGGTATGGAAACACCATATATTTT. The encoded protein is CASSLTGYGNTIYF.

This clone was observed a single time. This chain joins TRBV6-6 and TRBJ2-7; 7 bases are a match to TRBD1. In germline, CDR1 is MNHNY, CDR2 SVGAGI (reference sequence). CDR3 length: 16 residues. V dropped 2 bases and J dropped 2; count of bases not matched to a gene: 9. DNA of the CDR3: TGTGCCAGCAGTTACGCTAGGGGGCCCCCGACCTACGAGCAGTACTTC. Translated: CASSYARGPPTYEQYF.

This chain connects TRBV7-6 to TRBJ2-5; possible D gene TRBD1, 6 bases. The DNA end lines up better with TRBJ2-7; the J call may be wrong. The CDR3 totals 15 residues. Germline CDR1 and CDR2: SGHVS and FNYEAQ. CDR3 residues: CASSGYGTSPYEQYF. In nucleotides, the CDR3 is TGTGCCAGCAGCGGATACGGGACAAGTCCCTACGAGCAGTACTTC.

The V gene is TRBV9, the J gene TRBJ2-3, with a weak D call TRBD1 (5 bases). Per germline, CDR1 SGDLS and CDR2 YYNGEE. This CDR3 comprises 16 residues. V was shortened by 4 bases and J by 4 bases, with 19 bases between the two germline ends. The CDR3 bases are TGTGCCAGCAGCCTTTATTGGACATTCAGTTCAGATACGCAGTATTTT. This encodes CASSLYWTFSSDTQYF.

This rearrangement joins TRBV6-1 to TRBJ2-1; 11 nucleotides match TRBD1. Germline V gene lookup returns CDR1 MNHNS and CDR2 SASEGT. V shed 4 bases and J 7 bases; nucleotides not matched to a gene: 3. CDR3 size: 14 residues. CDR3 DNA sequence: TGTGCCAGCAGTGGCCGGGACAGGGGGAATGAGCAGTTCTTC. Its protein is CASSGRDRGNEQFF.

This clone was seen only a few times. In nucleotides, the CDR3 is TGTGCCAGCAGCTTATCTAGCGGGGGGGAATTCTCCTACGAGCAGTACTTC. Its protein product is CASSLSSGGEFSYEQYF. V gene TRBV11-2 combines with J gene TRBJ2-7, with TRBD2 identical over 12 bases. Germline loops: CDR1 SGHAT, CDR2 FQNNGV. The CDR3 runs to 17 residues. J gave up 0 bases and V 2 bases, and 5 bases lay outside the gene matches.